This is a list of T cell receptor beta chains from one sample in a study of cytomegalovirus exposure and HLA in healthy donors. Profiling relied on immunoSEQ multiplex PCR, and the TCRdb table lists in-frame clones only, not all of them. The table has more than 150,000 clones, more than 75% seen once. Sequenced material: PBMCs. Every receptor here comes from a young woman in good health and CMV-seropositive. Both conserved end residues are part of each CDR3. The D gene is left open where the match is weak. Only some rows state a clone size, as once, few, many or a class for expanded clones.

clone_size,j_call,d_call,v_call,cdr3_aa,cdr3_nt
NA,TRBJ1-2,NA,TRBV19,CASSIQGLYYGYTF,TGTGCCAGTAGTATCCAGGGCCTATACTATGGCTACACCTTC
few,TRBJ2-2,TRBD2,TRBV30,CAWSPGLTNSNTGELFF,TGTGCCTGGAGCCCGGGACTAACAAATTCGAACACCGGGGAGCTGTTTTTT
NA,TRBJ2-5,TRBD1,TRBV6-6,CASTYTGGVETQYF,TGTGCCAGCACGTACACAGGGGGCGTGGAGACCCAGTACTTC
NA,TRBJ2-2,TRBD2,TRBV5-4,CASSALAGSPTGELFF,TGTGCCAGCAGCGCCCTAGCGGGGTCCCCCACCGGGGAGCTGTTTTTT
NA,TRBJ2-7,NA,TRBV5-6,CASSLVQRHEQYF,TGTGCCAGCAGCTTGGTCCAGCGGCACGAGCAGTACTTC
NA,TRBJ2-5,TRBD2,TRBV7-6,CASSFGGGEGETQYF,TGTGCCAGCAGCTTCGGCGGGGGGGAAGGAGAGACCCAGTACTTC
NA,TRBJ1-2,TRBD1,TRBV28,CASSWVGQGNYGYTF,TGTGCCAGCAGTTGGGTGGGACAGGGTAACTATGGCTACACCTTC
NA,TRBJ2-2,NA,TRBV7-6,CASSLEVGNTGELFF,TGTGCCAGCAGCTTAGAAGTCGGGAACACCGGGGAGCTGTTTTTT
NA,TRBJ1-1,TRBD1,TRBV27,CASISKGTGVIEAFF,TGTGCCAGCATCTCAAAGGGGACAGGGGTGATTGAAGCTTTCTTT
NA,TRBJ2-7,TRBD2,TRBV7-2,CASSLARRGGQYEQYF,TGTGCCAGCAGCTTAGCGCGGCGGGGGGGCCAATACGAGCAGTACTTC
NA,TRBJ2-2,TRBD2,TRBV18,CASRPGTSGGTGELFF,TGTGCCAGCCGACCCGGCACTAGCGGGGGCACCGGGGAGCTGTTTTTT
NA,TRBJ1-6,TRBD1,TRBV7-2,CASSSHDRQGLGSPLHF,TGTGCCAGCAGCTCCCATGACCGACAGGGGCTAGGATCACCCCTCCACTTT
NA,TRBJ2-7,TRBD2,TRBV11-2,CASSGGTSGGAGEQYF,TGTGCCAGCAGCGGCGGGACTAGCGGGGGGGCAGGCGAGCAGTACTTC
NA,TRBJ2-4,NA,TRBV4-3,CASSRVRGINSQYF,TGCGCCAGCAGCCGCGTCCGGGGGATAAACAGTCAGTACTTC
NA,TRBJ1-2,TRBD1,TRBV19,CASIPNGDRAYGYTF,TGTGCCAGTATACCGAACGGGGACAGAGCTTATGGCTACACCTTC
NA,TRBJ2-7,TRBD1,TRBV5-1,CASSLDWTGAVYEQYF,TGCGCCAGCAGCTTGGATTGGACAGGGGCTGTCTACGAGCAGTACTTC
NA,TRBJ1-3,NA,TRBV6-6,CASNRARGNTIYF,TGTGCCAGCAACAGGGCGCGCGGAAACACCATATATTTT
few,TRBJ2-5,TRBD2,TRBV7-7,CASSLLGLAGPGRETQYF,TGTGCCAGCAGCCTACTAGGGCTAGCGGGGCCCGGTAGGGAGACCCAGTACTTC
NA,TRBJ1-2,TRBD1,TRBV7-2,CASTAGGTATPGYGYTF,TGTGCCAGCACCGCGGGGGGGACAGCGACTCCTGGCTATGGCTACACCTTC
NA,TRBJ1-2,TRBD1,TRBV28,CASSSTGNYGYTF,TGTGCCAGCAGTTCGACAGGGAACTATGGCTACACCTTC